The 9 T cell receptor beta chains below come from one sample, sequenced in a study of response to subunit inactivated influenza vaccine. TCRdb analysed the RT-PCR reads with MiXCR anew, one entry per CDR3 protein. The sample holds roughly 190,000 distinct CDR3 sequences, approximately 15% seen once. Sequenced material: CD8+ T cells sorted from PBMCs, taken 4 to 6 days after vaccination. The receptors shown here come from a man aged 45-65 years who received an inactivated influenza vaccine.

A few counts support this clonotype. The chain joins TRBV12-3 or TRBV12-4 to TRBJ2-7; tentatively, D is TRBD1 or TRBD2 (6 bases each). V was trimmed by 7 bases and J by 5 bases, leaving 12 bases between them. The CDR3 is 12 residues long. Written as DNA, the CDR3 is TGTGCCAGCACTCTGGGGGGCAACGAGCAGTACTTC. Encoded protein: CASTLGGNEQYF.

The chain recombines TRBV4-3 with TRBJ2-3, with TRBD2 matching over 10 bases. The CDR3 runs to 16 residues. The V segment lost 4 bases and the J segment 6 bases; nucleotides outside the gene matches: 10. The germline gives CDR1 LGHNA, CDR2 YSLEER. DNA for the CDR3: TGCGCCAGCAGCCTCGGGACTAGCGAGAGGTGGGATACGCAGTATTTT. This encodes CASSLGTSERWDTQYF.

The rearrangement joins TRBV4-1 to TRBJ2-7; the D is unclear. V was trimmed by 1 base and J by 6 bases, leaving 13 bases between them. Per the germline V gene, CDR1 is MGHRA and CDR2 is YSYEKL. The CDR3 sequence is 14 residues long. CDR3 nucleotide sequence: TGCGCCAGCAGCCAAGTGGTTTACTCCCGCGAGCAGTACTTC. Encoded protein: CASSQVVYSREQYF.

The chain couples TRBV3-1 to TRBJ2-7; TRBD1 aligns across 10 bases. V shed 4 bases and J 5 bases; nucleotides not matched to a gene: 14. This CDR3 region has 17 residues. Germline values: CDR1 LGHDT, CDR2 YNNKEL (reference sequence). CDR3 loop: CASSPLPAAGTGDEQYF. The DNA of the CDR3 is TGTGCCAGCAGCCCTCTTCCCGCCGCCGGGACAGGGGACGAGCAGTACTTC.

This clonotype appeared a few times. V and J are TRBV7-7 and TRBJ2-5; no clear D. Trimming removed 1 base from V and 1 base from J, with 4 bases in between. Per germline, CDR1 SSHAT and CDR2 FNYEAQ (reference sequence). This CDR3 spans 13 amino acids. As DNA, the CDR3 is TGTGCCAGCAGCTTAGGGATCCAAGAGACCCAGTACTTC. Amino acid sequence: CASSLGIQETQYF.

V usage is TRBV20-1 and J usage is TRBJ2-7; tentatively, D is TRBD1 or TRBD2 (5 bases each). This CDR3 spans 16 amino acids. CDR1 and CDR2 (germline): DFQATT, SNEGSKA (reference sequence). V lost 3 bases and J 0 bases, leaving 18 bases between the germline ends. The CDR3: CSASGIGRESSYEQYF. CDR3 sequence (DNA): TGCAGTGCTAGTGGCATCGGCAGGGAGAGCTCCTACGAGCAGTACTTC.

This clonotype was detected ten times or more. This rearrangement joins TRBV7-9 to TRBJ2-7; 10 positions match TRBD1. V shed 1 base and J 2 bases; nucleotides not matched to a gene: 2. Germline V lookup: CDR1 SEHNR, CDR2 FQNEAQ (reference sequence). The CDR3 has 15 residues. In DNA form, the CDR3 reads TGTGCCAGCAGCTTAGTGGGGACAGGGGCCTACGAGCAGTACTTC. This gives the protein CASSLVGTGAYEQYF.

The rearrangement links TRBV4-2 to TRBJ2-1; 10 bases align to TRBD1. V trimming: 4 bases; J trimming: 9 bases; junction bases outside the gene matches: 12. Per germline, CDR1 LGHNA and CDR2 YNFKEQ. The CDR3 loop spans 16 amino acids. The CDR3 region is CASSPFVGTGAAEQFF. The CDR3 DNA follows: TGTGCCAGCAGCCCCTTCGTCGGGACAGGGGCTGCTGAGCAGTTCTTC.

This chain uses TRBV10-3 with TRBJ2-3, with D perhaps TRBD1 (6 bases). Per germline, CDR1 ENHRY and CDR2 SYGVKD. This CDR3 contains 11 residues. V lost 11 bases and J lost 4, with 10 bases in between. In DNA, the CDR3 is TGTGCCGTACAGGGTTCAGATACGCAGTATTTT. Protein sequence: CAVQGSDTQYF.